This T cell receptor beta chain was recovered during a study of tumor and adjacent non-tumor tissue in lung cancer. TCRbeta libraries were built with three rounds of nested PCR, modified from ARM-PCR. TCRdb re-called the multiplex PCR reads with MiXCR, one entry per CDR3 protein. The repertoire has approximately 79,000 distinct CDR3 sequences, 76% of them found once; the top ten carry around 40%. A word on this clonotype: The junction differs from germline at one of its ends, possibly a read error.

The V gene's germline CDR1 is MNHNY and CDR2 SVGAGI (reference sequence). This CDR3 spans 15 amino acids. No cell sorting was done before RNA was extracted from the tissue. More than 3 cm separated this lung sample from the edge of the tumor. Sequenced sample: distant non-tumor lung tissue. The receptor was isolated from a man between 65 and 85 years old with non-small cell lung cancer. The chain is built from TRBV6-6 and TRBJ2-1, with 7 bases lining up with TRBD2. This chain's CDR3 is CVSNSMSPGGNEQFF. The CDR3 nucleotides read TGTGTCAGCAACTCAATGTCGCCGGGAGGCAATGAGCAGTTCTTC.